This T cell receptor beta chain derives from a study of cytomegalovirus exposure and HLA in healthy donors. The PCR made use of 60 Vbeta and 13 Jbeta primers. Method: immunoSEQ multiplex PCR; TCRdb's copy keeps in-frame clones and lacks some. The table includes fewer than 250,000 clones, 80% to 90% detected once. V gave up 3 bases and J gave up 3 bases; unmatched junction bases: 12. Germline-derived CDR1 and CDR2 are SGHAT and FQDESV (reference sequence). The CDR3 length is 18 residues. The sequencing input was PBMCs. The rearrangement joins TRBV11-1 to TRBJ2-2, with 8 nucleotides matching TRBD2. The origin of this receptor is a man between 40 and 49 years old in good health and CMV-seropositive. CDR3 residues: CASSFNLAGLGDTGELFF. CDR3 DNA sequence: TGTGCCAGCAGCTTTAACCTAGCGGGCCTGGGCGACACCGGGGAGCTGTTTTTT.